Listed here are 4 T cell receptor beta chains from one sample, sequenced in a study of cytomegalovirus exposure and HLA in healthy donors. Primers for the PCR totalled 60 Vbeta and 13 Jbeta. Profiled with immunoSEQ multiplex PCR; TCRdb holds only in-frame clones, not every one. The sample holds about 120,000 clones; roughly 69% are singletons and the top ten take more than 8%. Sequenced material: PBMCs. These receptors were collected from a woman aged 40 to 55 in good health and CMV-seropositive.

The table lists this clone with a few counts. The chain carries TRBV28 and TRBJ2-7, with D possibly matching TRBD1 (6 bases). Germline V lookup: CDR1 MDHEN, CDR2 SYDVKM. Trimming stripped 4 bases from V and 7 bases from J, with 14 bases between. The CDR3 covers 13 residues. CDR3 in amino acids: CASSWGFTGEQYF. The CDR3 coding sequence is TGTGCCAGCAGTTGGGGCTTTACAGGGGAGCAGTACTTC.

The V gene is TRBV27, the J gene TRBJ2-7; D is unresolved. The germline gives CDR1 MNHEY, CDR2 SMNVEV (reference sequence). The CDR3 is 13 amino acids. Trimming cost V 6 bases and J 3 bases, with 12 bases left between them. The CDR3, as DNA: TGTGCCAGCAGCGTACACAACCTCTACGAGCAGTACTTC. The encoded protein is CASSVHNLYEQYF.

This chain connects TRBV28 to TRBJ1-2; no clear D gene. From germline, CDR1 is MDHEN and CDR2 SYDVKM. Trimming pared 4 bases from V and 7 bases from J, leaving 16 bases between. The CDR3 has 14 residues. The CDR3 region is CASSSAFTGSGYTF. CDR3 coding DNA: TGTGCCAGCAGTTCGGCCTTCACCGGGAGTGGCTACACCTTC.

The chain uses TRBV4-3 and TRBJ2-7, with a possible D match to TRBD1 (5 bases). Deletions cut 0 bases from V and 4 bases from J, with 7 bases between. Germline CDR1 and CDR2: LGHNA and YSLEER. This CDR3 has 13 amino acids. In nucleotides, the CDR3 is TGCGCCAGCAGCCAAGACAGGGTTTACGAGCAGTACTTC. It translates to CASSQDRVYEQYF.